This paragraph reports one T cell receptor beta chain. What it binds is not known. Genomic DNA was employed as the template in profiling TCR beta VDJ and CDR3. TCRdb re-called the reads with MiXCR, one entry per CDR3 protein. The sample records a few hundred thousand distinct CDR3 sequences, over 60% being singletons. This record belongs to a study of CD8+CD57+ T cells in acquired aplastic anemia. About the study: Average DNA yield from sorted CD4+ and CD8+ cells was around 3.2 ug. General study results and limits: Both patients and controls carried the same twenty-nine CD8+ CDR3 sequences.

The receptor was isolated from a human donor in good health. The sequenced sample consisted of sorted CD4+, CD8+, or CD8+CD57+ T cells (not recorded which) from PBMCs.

CDR3 loop: CASSPTGTSGPRAQYF. DNA of the CDR3: TGCGCCAGCAGCCCCACGGGGACTAGCGGCCCAAGGGCCCAGTACTTC. The chain recombines TRBV5-1 with TRBJ2-5; TRBD2 aligns across 11 bases. Unmatched junction bases numbered 14, after V lost 4 bases and J lost 9 bases. CDR3 length: 16 amino acids. The V gene's germline CDR1 is SGHRS and CDR2 YFSETQ.